Shown below are 5 T cell receptor beta chains from a single sample sequenced in a study of monozygotic twins with inflammatory bowel disease. No DNA is given; TCRdb re-called the 5' RACE reads and lists each CDR3 protein once. Its clone listing holds some 190,000 distinct CDR3 sequences. Sequencing was done on a sample of blood. The receptor source for this set is a human donor with ulcerative colitis or Crohn's disease, or a healthy co-twin of an affected twin (not recorded which).

The CDR3 sequence: CASSPRRGPDTQYF. This rearrangement joins TRBV7-6 to TRBJ2-3; the TCRdb call, TRBD1, lacks DNA for checking. The CDR3 runs 14 residues. Germline CDR1 reads SGHVS; CDR2 reads FNYEAQ.

The V and J genes are TRBV19 and TRBJ1-1. There are 15 residues in the CDR3. The V gene's germline CDR1 is LNHDA and CDR2 SQIVND (reference sequence). The CDR3 here is CASSPLVPMNTEAFF.

This chain links TRBV3-1 with TRBJ2-1; the D gene TCRdb calls, TRBD2, cannot be checked with no DNA. The germline V gene has CDR1 LGHDT and CDR2 YNNKEL (reference sequence). CDR3 size: 14 residues. The CDR3 protein is CASSQEGLSGEQFF.

V gene TRBV20-1 combines with J gene TRBJ1-5; TCRdb reports TRBD1, a call that lacks DNA to check it against. Germline V lookup: CDR1 DFQATT, CDR2 SNEGSKA (reference sequence). The CDR3 totals 13 residues. The CDR3 sequence: CSAERQSNQPQHF.

The CDR3 sequence is CSARDRRGDNEQFF. This chain links TRBV20-1 with TRBJ2-1; TCRdb picks TRBD2, but there is no DNA to check that call. In germline, CDR1 is DFQATT, CDR2 SNEGSKA (reference sequence). There are 14 residues in the CDR3.